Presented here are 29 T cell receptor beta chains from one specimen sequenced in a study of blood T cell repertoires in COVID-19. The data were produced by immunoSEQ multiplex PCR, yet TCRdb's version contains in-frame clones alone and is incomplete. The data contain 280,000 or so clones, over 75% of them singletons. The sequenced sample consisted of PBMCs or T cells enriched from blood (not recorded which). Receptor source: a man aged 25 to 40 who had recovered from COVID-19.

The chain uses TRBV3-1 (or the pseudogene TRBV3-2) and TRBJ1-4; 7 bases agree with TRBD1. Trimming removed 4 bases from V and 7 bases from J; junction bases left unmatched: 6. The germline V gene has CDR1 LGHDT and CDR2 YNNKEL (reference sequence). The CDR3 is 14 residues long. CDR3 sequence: CASSPTGRIEKLFF. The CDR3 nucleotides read TGTGCCAGCAGCCCGACAGGGAGGATTGAAAAACTGTTTTTT.

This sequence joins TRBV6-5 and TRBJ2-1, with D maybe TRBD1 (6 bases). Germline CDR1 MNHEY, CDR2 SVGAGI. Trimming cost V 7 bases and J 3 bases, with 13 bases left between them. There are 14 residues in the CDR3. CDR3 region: CASNDRTNYNEQFF. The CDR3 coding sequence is TGTGCCAGCAACGACAGGACAAACTACAATGAGCAGTTCTTC.

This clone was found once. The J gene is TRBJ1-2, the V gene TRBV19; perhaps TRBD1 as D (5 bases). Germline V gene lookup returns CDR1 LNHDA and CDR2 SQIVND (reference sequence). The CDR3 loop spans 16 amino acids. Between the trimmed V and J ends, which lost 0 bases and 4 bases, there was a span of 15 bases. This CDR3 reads CASSIDPGTNVYGYTF. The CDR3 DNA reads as TGTGCCAGTAGTATAGATCCGGGGACTAACGTCTATGGCTACACCTTC.

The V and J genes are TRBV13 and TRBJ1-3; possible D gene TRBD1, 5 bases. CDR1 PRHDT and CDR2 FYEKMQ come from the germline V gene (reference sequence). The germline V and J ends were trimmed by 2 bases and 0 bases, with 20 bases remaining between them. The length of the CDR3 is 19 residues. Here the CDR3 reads CASSLSFGALTHSGNTIYF. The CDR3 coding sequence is TGTGCCAGCAGCTTAAGTTTTGGGGCACTTACACACTCTGGAAACACCATATATTTT.

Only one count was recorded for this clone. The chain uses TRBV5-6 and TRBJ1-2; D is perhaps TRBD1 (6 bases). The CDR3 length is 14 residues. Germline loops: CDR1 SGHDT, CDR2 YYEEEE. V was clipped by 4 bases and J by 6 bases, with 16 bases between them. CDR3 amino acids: CASSPDRWQDGYTF. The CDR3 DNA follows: TGTGCCAGCAGCCCTGACAGGTGGCAGGATGGCTACACCTTC.

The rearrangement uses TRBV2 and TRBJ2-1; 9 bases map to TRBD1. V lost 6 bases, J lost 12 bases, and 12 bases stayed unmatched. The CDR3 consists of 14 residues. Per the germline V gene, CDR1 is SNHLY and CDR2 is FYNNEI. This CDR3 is CASRRTGAFIGQFF. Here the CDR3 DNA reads TGTGCCAGCAGAAGGACAGGGGCCTTTATCGGGCAGTTCTTC.

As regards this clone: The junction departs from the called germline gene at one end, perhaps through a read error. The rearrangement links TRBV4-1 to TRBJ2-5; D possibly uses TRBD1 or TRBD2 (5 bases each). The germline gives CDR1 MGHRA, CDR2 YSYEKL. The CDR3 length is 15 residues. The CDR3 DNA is TGCGCCAGCACCCAAGAGGGGCAGGGCGGAGAGACCCAGTACTTC. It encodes CASTQEGQGGETQYF.

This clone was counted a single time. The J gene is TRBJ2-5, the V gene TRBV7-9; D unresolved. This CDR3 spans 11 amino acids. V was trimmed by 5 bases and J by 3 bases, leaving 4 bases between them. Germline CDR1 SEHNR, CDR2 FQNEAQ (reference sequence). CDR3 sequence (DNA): TGTGCCAGCAGCCTTAAAGAGACCCAGTACTTC. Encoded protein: CASSLKETQYF.

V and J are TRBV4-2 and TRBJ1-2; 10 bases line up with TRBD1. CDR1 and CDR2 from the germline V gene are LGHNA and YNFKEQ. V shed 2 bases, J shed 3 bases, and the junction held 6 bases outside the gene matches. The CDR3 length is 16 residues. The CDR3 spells CASSQPSGTGDYGYTF. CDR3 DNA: TGTGCCAGCAGCCAACCGTCCGGGACAGGGGACTATGGCTACACCTTC.

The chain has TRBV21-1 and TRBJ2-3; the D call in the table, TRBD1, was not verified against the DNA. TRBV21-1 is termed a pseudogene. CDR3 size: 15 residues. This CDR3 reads CASVEGQGSADTQYF. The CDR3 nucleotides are TGTGCCAGCGTTGAGGGACAGGGGAGTGCAGATACGCAGTATTTT.

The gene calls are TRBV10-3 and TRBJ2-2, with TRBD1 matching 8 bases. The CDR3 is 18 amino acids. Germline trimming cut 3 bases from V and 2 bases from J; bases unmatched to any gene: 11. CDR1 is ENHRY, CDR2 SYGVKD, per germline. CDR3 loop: CAISDSTNRGTNTGELFF. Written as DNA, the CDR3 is TGTGCCATCAGTGACTCCACGAACAGGGGGACCAACACCGGGGAGCTGTTTTTT.

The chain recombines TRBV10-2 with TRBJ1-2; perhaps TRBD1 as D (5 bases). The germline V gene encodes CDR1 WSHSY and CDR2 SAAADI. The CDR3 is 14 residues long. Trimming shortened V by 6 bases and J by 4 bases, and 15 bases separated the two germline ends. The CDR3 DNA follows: TGCGCCAGCAGGCCCGGGGGGAAGGGCTATGGCTACACCTTC. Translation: CASRPGGKGYGYTF.

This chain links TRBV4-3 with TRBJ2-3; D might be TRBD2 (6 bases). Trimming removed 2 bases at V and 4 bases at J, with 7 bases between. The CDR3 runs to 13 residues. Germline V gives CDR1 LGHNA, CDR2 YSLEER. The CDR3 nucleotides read TGCGCCAGCAGCCAATCGGGGGCAGATACGCAGTATTTT. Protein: CASSQSGADTQYF.

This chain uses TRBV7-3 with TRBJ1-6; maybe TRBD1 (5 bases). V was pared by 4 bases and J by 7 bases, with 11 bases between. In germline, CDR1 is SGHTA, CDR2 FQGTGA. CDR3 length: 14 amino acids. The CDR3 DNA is TGTGCCAGCAGCTCCCGACAGTCAAATTCACCCCTCCACTTT. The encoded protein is CASSSRQSNSPLHF. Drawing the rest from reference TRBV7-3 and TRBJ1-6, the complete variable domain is GAGVSQTPSNKVTEKGKYVELRCDPISGHTALYWYRQSLGQGPEFLIYFQGTGAADDSGLPNDRFFAVRPEGSVSTLKIQRTERGDSAVYLCASSSRQSNSPLHFGNGTRLTVT.

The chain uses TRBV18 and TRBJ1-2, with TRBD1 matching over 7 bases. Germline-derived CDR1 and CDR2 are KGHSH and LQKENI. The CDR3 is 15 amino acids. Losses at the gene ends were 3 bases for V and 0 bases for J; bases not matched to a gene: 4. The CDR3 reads CASSPGQATNYGYTF. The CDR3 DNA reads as TGTGCCAGCTCACCCGGACAGGCGACTAACTATGGCTACACCTTC.

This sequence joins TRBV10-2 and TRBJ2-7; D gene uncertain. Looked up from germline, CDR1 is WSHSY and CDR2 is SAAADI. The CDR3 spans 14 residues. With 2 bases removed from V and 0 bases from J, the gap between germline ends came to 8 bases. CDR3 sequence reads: CASSEVGSSYEQYF. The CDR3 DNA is TGCGCCAGCAGTGAGGTCGGTAGCTCCTACGAGCAGTACTTC.

The CDR3 spells CAWSSGANTEAFF. CDR3 in DNA: TGTGCCTGGAGTTCCGGAGCGAACACTGAAGCTTTCTTT. The chain joins TRBV30 to TRBJ1-1, with no clear D. Deletions cut 2 bases from V and 1 base from J, with 8 bases between. Germline loops: CDR1 GTSNPN, CDR2 SVGIG (reference sequence). The CDR3 has 13 amino acids.

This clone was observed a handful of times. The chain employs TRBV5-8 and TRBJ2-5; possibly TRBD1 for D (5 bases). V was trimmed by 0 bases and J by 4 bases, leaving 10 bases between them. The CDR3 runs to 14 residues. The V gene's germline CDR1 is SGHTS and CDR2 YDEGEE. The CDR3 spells CASSLGQLLETQYF. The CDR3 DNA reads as TGTGCCAGCAGCTTGGGACAGCTACTAGAGACCCAGTACTTC.

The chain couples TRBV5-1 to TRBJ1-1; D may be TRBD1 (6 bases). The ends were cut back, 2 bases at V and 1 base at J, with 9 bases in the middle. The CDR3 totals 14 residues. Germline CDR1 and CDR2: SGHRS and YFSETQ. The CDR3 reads CASSLVGANTEAFF. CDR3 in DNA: TGCGCCAGCAGCTTAGTGGGGGCGAACACTGAAGCTTTCTTT.

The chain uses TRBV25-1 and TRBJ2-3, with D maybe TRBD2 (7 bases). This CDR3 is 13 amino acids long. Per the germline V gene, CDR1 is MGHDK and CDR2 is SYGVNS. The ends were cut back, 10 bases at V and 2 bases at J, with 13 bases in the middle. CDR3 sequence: CAIGRGDTDTQYF. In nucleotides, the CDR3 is TGTGCCATTGGGAGGGGGGACACAGATACGCAGTATTTT.

The CDR3 loop is CASSESGHGYTF. CDR3 in DNA: TGTGCCAGCAGTGAAAGCGGGCACGGCTACACCTTC. The V call is TRBV2, the J call TRBJ1-2; D is uncertain. CDR3 length: 12 residues. Germline V lookup: CDR1 SNHLY, CDR2 FYNNEI. V shed 2 bases and J shed 8 bases, with 9 bases lying between them.

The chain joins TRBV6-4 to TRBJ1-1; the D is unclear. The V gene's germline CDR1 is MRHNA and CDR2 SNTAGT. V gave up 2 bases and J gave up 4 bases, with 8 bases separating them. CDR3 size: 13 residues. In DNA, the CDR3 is TGTGCCAGCAGTGACGAGAGAGGCACTGAAGCTTTCTTT. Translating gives CASSDERGTEAFF.

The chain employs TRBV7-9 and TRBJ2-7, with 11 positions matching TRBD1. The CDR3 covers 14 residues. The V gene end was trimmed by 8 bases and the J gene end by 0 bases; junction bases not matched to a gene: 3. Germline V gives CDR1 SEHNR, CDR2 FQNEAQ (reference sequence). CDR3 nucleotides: TGTGCCAGCGGGACAGGGGGTAGCTCCTACGAGCAGTACTTC. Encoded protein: CASGTGGSSYEQYF.

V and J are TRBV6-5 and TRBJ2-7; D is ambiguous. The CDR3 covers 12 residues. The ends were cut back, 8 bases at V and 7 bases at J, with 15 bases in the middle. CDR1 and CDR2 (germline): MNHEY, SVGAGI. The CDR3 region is CASAYFAREQYF. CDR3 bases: TGTGCCAGCGCATATTTTGCACGGGAGCAGTACTTC.

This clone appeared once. CDR3 amino acids: CASSREKGTGTGAEELFF. CDR3 bases: TGTGCCAGCAGCAGGGAGAAGGGAACCGGGACAGGGGCAGAGGAACTGTTTTTT. The V call is TRBV21-1, the J call TRBJ1-4; TRBD1 was called by the table and not checked on the DNA. TRBV21-1 is deemed a pseudogene. This CDR3 has 18 residues.

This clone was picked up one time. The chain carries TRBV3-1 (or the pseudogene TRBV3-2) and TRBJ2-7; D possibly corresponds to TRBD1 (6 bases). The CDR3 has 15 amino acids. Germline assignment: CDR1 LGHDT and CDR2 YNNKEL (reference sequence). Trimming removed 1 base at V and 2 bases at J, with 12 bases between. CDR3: CASSQGSGATYEQYF. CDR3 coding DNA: TGTGCCAGCAGCCAAGGATCAGGGGCTACCTACGAGCAGTACTTC.

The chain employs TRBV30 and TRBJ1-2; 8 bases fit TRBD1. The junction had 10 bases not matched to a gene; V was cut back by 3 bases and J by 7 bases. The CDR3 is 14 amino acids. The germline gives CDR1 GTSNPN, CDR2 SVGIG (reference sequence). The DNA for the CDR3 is TGTGCCTGGAGGGGAGACAGGGGCTCTATTGGCTACACCTTC. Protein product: CAWRGDRGSIGYTF.

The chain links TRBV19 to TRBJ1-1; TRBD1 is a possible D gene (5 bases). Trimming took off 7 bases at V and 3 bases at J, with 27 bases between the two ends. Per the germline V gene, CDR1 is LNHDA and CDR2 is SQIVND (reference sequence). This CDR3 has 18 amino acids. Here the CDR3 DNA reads TGTGCCAGTACCCCCTACGGAGGGGAAAGCGCCATTCACACTGAAGCTTTCTTT. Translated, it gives CASTPYGGESAIHTEAFF.

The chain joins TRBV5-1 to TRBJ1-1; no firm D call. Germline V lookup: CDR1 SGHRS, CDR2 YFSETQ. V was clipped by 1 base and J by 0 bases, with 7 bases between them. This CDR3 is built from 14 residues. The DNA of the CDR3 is TGCGCCAGCAGCTTGAATCCAGTGAACACTGAAGCTTTCTTT. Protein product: CASSLNPVNTEAFF.